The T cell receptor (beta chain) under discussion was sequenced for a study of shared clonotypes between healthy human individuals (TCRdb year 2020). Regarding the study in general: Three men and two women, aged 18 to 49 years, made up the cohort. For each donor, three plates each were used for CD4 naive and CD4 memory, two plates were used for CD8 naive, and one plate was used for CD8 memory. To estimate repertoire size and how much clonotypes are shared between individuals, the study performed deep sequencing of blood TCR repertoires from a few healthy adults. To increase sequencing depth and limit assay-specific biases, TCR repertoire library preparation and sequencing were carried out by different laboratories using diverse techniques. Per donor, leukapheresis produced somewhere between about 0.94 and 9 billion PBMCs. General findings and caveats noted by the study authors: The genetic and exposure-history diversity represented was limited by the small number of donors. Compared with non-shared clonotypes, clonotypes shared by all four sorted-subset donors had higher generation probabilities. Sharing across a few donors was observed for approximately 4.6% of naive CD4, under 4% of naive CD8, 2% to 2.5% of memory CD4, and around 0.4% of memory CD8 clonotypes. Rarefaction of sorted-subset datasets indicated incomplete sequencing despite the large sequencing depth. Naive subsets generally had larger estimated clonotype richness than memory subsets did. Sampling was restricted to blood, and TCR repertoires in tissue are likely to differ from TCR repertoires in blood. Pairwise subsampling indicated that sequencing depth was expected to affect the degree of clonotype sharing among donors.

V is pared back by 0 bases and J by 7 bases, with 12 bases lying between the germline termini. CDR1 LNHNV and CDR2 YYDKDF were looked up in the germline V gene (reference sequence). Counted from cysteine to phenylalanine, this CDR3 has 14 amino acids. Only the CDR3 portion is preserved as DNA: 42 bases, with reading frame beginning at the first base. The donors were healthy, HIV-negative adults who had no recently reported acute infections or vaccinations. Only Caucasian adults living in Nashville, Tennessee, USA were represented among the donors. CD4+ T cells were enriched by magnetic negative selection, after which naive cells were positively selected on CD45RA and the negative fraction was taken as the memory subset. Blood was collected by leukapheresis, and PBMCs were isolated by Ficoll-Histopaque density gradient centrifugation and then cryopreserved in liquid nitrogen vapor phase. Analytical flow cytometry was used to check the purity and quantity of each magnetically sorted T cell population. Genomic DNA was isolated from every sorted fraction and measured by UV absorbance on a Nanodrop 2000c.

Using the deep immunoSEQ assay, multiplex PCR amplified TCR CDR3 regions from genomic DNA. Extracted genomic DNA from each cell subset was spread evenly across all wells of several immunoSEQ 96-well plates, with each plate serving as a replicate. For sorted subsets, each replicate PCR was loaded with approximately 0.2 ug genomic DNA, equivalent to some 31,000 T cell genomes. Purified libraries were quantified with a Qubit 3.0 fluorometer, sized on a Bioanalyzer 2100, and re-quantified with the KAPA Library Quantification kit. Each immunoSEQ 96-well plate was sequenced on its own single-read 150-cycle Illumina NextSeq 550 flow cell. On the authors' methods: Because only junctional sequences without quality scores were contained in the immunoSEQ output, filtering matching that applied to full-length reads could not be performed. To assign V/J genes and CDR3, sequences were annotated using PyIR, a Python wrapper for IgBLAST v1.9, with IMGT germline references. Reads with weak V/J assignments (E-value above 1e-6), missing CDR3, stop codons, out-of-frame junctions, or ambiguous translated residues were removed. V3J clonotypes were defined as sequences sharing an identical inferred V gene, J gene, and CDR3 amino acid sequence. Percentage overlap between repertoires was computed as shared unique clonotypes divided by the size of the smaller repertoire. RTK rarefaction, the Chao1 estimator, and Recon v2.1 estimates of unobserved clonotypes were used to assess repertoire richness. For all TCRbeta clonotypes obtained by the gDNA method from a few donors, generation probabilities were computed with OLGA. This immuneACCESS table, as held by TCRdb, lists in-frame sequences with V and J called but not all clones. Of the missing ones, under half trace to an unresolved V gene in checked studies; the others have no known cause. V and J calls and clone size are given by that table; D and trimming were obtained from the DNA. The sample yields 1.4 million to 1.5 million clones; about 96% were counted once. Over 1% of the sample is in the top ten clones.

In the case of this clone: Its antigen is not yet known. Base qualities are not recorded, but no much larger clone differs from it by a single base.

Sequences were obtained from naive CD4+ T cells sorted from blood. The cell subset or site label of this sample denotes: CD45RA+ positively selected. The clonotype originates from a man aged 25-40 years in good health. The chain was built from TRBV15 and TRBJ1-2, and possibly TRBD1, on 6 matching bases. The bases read TGTGCCACCAGCAGAGATCGCAGGGGCTCTGGCTACACCTTC. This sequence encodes CATSRDRRGSGYTF.